The clone carrying this T cell receptor beta chain came up a few times. Its matching antigen is unknown. Template switching introduced a universal primer site, and the cDNA bore unique molecular identifiers. TCRdb re-called the 5' RACE reads with MiXCR, one entry per CDR3 protein. The sample holds about 240,000 distinct CDR3 sequences; under 12% are singletons and the top ten take 8% to 10%. Looked up from germline, CDR1 is KGHSH and CDR2 is LQKENI. After removal of 3 bases from V and 0 bases from J, the junction contained 7 bases not matched to a gene. This CDR3 has 18 amino acids. This record belongs to a study of identical twins. General study findings and limits: Clonotypes of the beta chain that were abundant in cord blood carried fewer insertions (memory repertoires showed none). Excess sharing between twins was weaker in beta out-of-frame sequences.

No donor was unhealthy or non-Caucasian. Specimen: memory T cells sorted from blood. The V gene is TRBV18, the J gene TRBJ2-2; TRBD2 aligns across 10 bases. The TCR originated in a man aged 50 or older in good health. The CDR3 DNA reads as TGTGCCAGCTCACCGCAAAAACTAGCGGGGACGAACACCGGGGAGCTGTTTTTT. Protein: CASSPQKLAGTNTGELFF.